This is a list of T cell receptor beta chains from one sample in a study of response to subunit inactivated influenza vaccine. MiXCR was run by TCRdb on the RT-PCR reads, yielding one entry per CDR3 protein. This sample has around 180,000 distinct CDR3 sequences; about 10% occur once, and the top ten carry about a tenth. The sequencing used non-naive T cells sorted from PBMCs, collected on the day of vaccination. The receptors were gathered from a man aged 45-65 years who received an inactivated influenza vaccine. Each CDR3 is given with its conserved first and last residue. A D gene is named only where the DNA matches it firmly. Size tells how often a clone was seen (once, few, many) or the class of an expanded clone, and some rows leave it out.

CDR3 protein: CASSWRGAGGRNEQYF
CDR3 DNA: TGTGCCAGCAGCTGGAGGGGAGCGGGAGGTAGGAACGAGCAGTACTTC
D gene: TRBD2
clone size: many
CDR3 length: 16
J gene: TRBJ2-7
V gene: TRBV7-2

CDR3 protein: CASSLKGDEQFF
CDR3 DNA: TGTGCCAGCAGCTTAAAGGGTGATGAGCAGTTCTTC
D gene: -
clone size: -
CDR3 length: 12
J gene: TRBJ2-1
V gene: TRBV7-9

CDR3 protein: CAWSNLADTQYF
CDR3 DNA: TGTGCCTGGAGTAACCTAGCGGATACGCAGTATTTT
D gene: -
clone size: once
CDR3 length: 12
J gene: TRBJ2-3
V gene: TRBV30

CDR3 protein: CASSLGLAGGPLSTDTQYF
CDR3 DNA: TGCGCCAGCAGCTTGGGACTAGCGGGGGGACCCCTTAGCACAGATACGCAGTATTTT
D gene: TRBD2
clone size: -
CDR3 length: 19
J gene: TRBJ2-3
V gene: TRBV5-1

CDR3 protein: CASSSWTPPKYEQYF
CDR3 DNA: TGTGCCAGCAGTTCCTGGACTCCACCTAAGTACGAGCAGTACTTC
D gene: -
clone size: -
CDR3 length: 15
J gene: TRBJ2-7
V gene: TRBV28

CDR3 protein: CASSQVATRTDTQYF
CDR3 DNA: TGCGCCAGCAGCCAAGTAGCTACCCGCACAGATACGCAGTATTTT
D gene: -
clone size: many
CDR3 length: 15
J gene: TRBJ2-3
V gene: TRBV4-1

CDR3 protein: CASSLDQRSEAFF
CDR3 DNA: TGCGCCAGCAGCTTGGACCAGCGGAGTGAAGCTTTCTTT
D gene: -
clone size: -
CDR3 length: 13
J gene: TRBJ1-1
V gene: TRBV5-1

CDR3 protein: CASRQGQGSTDTQYF
CDR3 DNA: TGCGCCAGCAGACAGGGGCAGGGGAGCACAGATACGCAGTATTTT
D gene: TRBD1
clone size: many
CDR3 length: 15
J gene: TRBJ2-3
V gene: TRBV5-1

CDR3 protein: CASSLLITGELFF
CDR3 DNA: TGTGCCAGCAGCTTACTGATCACCGGGGAGCTGTTTTTT
D gene: -
clone size: few
CDR3 length: 13
J gene: TRBJ2-2
V gene: TRBV7-9

CDR3 protein: CASHLSGHVGTEAFF
CDR3 DNA: TGTGCCAGCCACCTTTCCGGTCACGTCGGAACTGAAGCTTTCTTT
D gene: -
clone size: few
CDR3 length: 15
J gene: TRBJ1-1
V gene: TRBV6-1

CDR3 protein: CSVEVGGLEAFF
CDR3 DNA: TGCAGCGTTGAAGTGGGGGGGCTCGAAGCTTTCTTT
D gene: -
clone size: few
CDR3 length: 12
J gene: TRBJ1-1
V gene: TRBV29-1

CDR3 protein: CATSRDGEVVLSGANVLTF
CDR3 DNA: TGTGCCACCAGCAGAGATGGCGAAGTAGTTTTATCTGGGGCCAACGTCCTGACTTTC
D gene: -
clone size: many
CDR3 length: 19
J gene: TRBJ2-6
V gene: TRBV15

CDR3 protein: CASSLVAGRDEQYF
CDR3 DNA: TGCGCCAGCAGCTTGGTCGCGGGAAGGGACGAGCAGTACTTC
D gene: -
clone size: few
CDR3 length: 14
J gene: TRBJ2-7
V gene: TRBV5-1

CDR3 protein: CAWSGNYNEQFF
CDR3 DNA: TGTGCCTGGAGTGGGAATTACAATGAGCAGTTCTTC
D gene: -
clone size: few
CDR3 length: 12
J gene: TRBJ2-1
V gene: TRBV30

CDR3 protein: CASSGVGLAGYYLNNEQFF
CDR3 DNA: TGTGCCAGCAGCGGAGTGGGACTAGCGGGATACTATCTCAACAATGAGCAGTTCTTC
D gene: TRBD2
clone size: many
CDR3 length: 19
J gene: TRBJ2-1
V gene: TRBV11-1

CDR3 protein: CASSERQERGYTF
CDR3 DNA: TGTGCCAGCAGTGAAAGACAGGAGAGGGGCTACACCTTC
D gene: -
clone size: many
CDR3 length: 13
J gene: TRBJ1-2
V gene: TRBV25-1

CDR3 protein: CASSLTGGTEAFF
CDR3 DNA: TGTGCCAGCAGCTTAACAGGGGGCACTGAAGCTTTCTTT
D gene: TRBD1
clone size: many
CDR3 length: 13
J gene: TRBJ1-1
V gene: TRBV7-8

CDR3 protein: CASTDLGTGGLEAFF
CDR3 DNA: TGTGCCAGCACCGACTTGGGAACAGGGGGACTTGAAGCTTTCTTT
D gene: TRBD1
clone size: -
CDR3 length: 15
J gene: TRBJ1-1
V gene: TRBV7-2

CDR3 protein: CASSVGPAYTGELFF
CDR3 DNA: TGTGCCAGCAGCGTAGGCCCAGCATACACCGGGGAGCTGTTTTTT
D gene: -
clone size: few
CDR3 length: 15
J gene: TRBJ2-2
V gene: TRBV9

CDR3 protein: CAISPGGNQPQHF
CDR3 DNA: TGTGCCATCAGTCCGGGAGGCAATCAGCCCCAGCATTTT
D gene: -
clone size: many
CDR3 length: 13
J gene: TRBJ1-5
V gene: TRBV10-3

CDR3 protein: CASSLRGQGDEKLFF
CDR3 DNA: TGTGCCAGCAGCCTCCGCGGACAGGGAGATGAAAAACTGTTTTTT
D gene: TRBD1
clone size: -
CDR3 length: 15
J gene: TRBJ1-4
V gene: TRBV7-9

CDR3 protein: CASSRAPGPGELFF
CDR3 DNA: TGTGCCAGCAGCCGAGCCCCCGGCCCCGGGGAGCTGTTTTTT
D gene: -
clone size: -
CDR3 length: 14
J gene: TRBJ2-2
V gene: TRBV11-2

CDR3 protein: CSAREAGRVTTGELFF
CDR3 DNA: TGCAGTGCTAGAGAGGCCGGGAGGGTGACCACCGGGGAGCTGTTTTTT
D gene: TRBD2
clone size: -
CDR3 length: 16
J gene: TRBJ2-2
V gene: TRBV20-1

CDR3 protein: CASSSRRTRGDYNEQFF
CDR3 DNA: TGTGCCAGCAGCTCGAGGCGAACTCGGGGGGACTACAATGAGCAGTTCTTC
D gene: TRBD2
clone size: -
CDR3 length: 17
J gene: TRBJ2-1
V gene: TRBV5-5

CDR3 protein: CASSGGTNEKLFF
CDR3 DNA: TGTGCCAGCAGTGGGGGGACTAACGAAAAACTGTTTTTT
D gene: -
clone size: few
CDR3 length: 13
J gene: TRBJ1-4
V gene: TRBV19

CDR3 protein: CASSLPGRGTTLKIEAFF
CDR3 DNA: TGTGCCAGCAGTCTCCCCGGGAGGGGAACGACCCTCAAAATTGAAGCTTTCTTT
D gene: -
clone size: -
CDR3 length: 18
J gene: TRBJ1-1
V gene: TRBV28

CDR3 protein: CASSQTVNTEAFF
CDR3 DNA: TGTGCCAGCAGCCAAACAGTGAACACTGAAGCTTTCTTT
D gene: -
clone size: few
CDR3 length: 13
J gene: TRBJ1-1
V gene: TRBV9

CDR3 protein: CATSRERLAANEQFF
CDR3 DNA: TGTGCCACCAGCAGAGAACGGCTAGCTGCCAATGAGCAGTTCTTC
D gene: -
clone size: -
CDR3 length: 15
J gene: TRBJ2-1
V gene: TRBV15

CDR3 protein: CASSTRTGDVGYTF
CDR3 DNA: TGTGCCAGCAGCACCCGGACAGGGGATGTTGGCTACACCTTC
D gene: TRBD1
clone size: -
CDR3 length: 14
J gene: TRBJ1-2
V gene: TRBV7-2

CDR3 protein: CASRGQSSSSEKLFF
CDR3 DNA: TGTGCCAGCAGGGGACAGTCCTCCTCTAGTGAAAAACTGTTTTTT
D gene: TRBD1
clone size: few
CDR3 length: 15
J gene: TRBJ1-4
V gene: TRBV2

CDR3 protein: CSATLGIETQYF
CDR3 DNA: TGCAGCGCGACTCTCGGGATAGAGACCCAGTACTTC
D gene: -
clone size: many
CDR3 length: 12
J gene: TRBJ2-5
V gene: TRBV29-1

CDR3 protein: CASSYSLETEAFF
CDR3 DNA: TGTGCCAGCAGTTACTCGTTGGAAACTGAAGCTTTCTTT
D gene: -
clone size: few
CDR3 length: 13
J gene: TRBJ1-1
V gene: TRBV6-6

CDR3 protein: CATSDSTGANTGELFF
CDR3 DNA: TGTGCCACCAGTGACTCGACAGGGGCGAACACCGGGGAGCTGTTTTTT
D gene: TRBD1
clone size: many
CDR3 length: 16
J gene: TRBJ2-2
V gene: TRBV24-1

CDR3 protein: CASSYENSDVYGYTF
CDR3 DNA: TGTGCCAGCAGTTACGAAAACTCGGATGTCTATGGCTACACCTTC
D gene: -
clone size: many
CDR3 length: 15
J gene: TRBJ1-2
V gene: TRBV6-5

CDR3 protein: CSARDWLASSTDTQYF
CDR3 DNA: TGCAGTGCTAGAGATTGGCTAGCGAGTAGCACAGATACGCAGTATTTT
D gene: -
clone size: many
CDR3 length: 16
J gene: TRBJ2-3
V gene: TRBV20-1

CDR3 protein: CSARDVGVNTEAFF
CDR3 DNA: TGCAGTGCTAGAGATGTAGGGGTGAACACTGAAGCTTTCTTT
D gene: -
clone size: -
CDR3 length: 14
J gene: TRBJ1-1
V gene: TRBV20-1

CDR3 protein: CASSPGVTKETQYF
CDR3 DNA: TGTGCCAGCAGCCCGGGGGTCACGAAAGAGACCCAGTACTTC
D gene: -
clone size: few
CDR3 length: 14
J gene: TRBJ2-5
V gene: TRBV6-1

CDR3 protein: CASSESGGPDTEAFF
CDR3 DNA: TGTGCCAGCAGCGAGTCAGGGGGGCCCGACACTGAAGCTTTCTTT
D gene: TRBD1
clone size: -
CDR3 length: 15
J gene: TRBJ1-1
V gene: TRBV3-1

CDR3 protein: CASSFSGSYNEQFF
CDR3 DNA: TGTGCCAGCAGCTTTAGCGGATCCTACAATGAGCAGTTCTTC
D gene: -
clone size: many
CDR3 length: 14
J gene: TRBJ2-1
V gene: TRBV7-3

CDR3 protein: CASSFGGRRTGELFF
CDR3 DNA: TGTGCCAGCAGCTTTGGAGGGAGGCGTACCGGGGAGCTGTTTTTT
D gene: -
clone size: many
CDR3 length: 15
J gene: TRBJ2-2
V gene: TRBV5-4

CDR3 protein: CASSRWTGGEETQYF
CDR3 DNA: TGCGCCAGCAGCCGCTGGACAGGGGGAGAAGAGACCCAGTACTTC
D gene: TRBD1
clone size: few
CDR3 length: 15
J gene: TRBJ2-5
V gene: TRBV4-3

CDR3 protein: CASTPSPGVGNTGELFF
CDR3 DNA: TGTGCCAGCACCCCCTCCCCCGGGGTGGGGAACACCGGGGAGCTGTTTTTT
D gene: -
clone size: -
CDR3 length: 17
J gene: TRBJ2-2
V gene: TRBV19

CDR3 protein: CASSPRLAGLSSYEQYF
CDR3 DNA: TGCGCCAGCAGCCCGAGACTAGCGGGCCTGAGCTCCTACGAGCAGTACTTC
D gene: TRBD2
clone size: many
CDR3 length: 17
J gene: TRBJ2-7
V gene: TRBV4-3

CDR3 protein: CASLGLAEGSEQYF
CDR3 DNA: TGTGCCAGCCTTGGACTAGCGGAGGGCTCGGAGCAGTACTTC
D gene: TRBD2
clone size: many
CDR3 length: 14
J gene: TRBJ2-7
V gene: TRBV6-1

CDR3 protein: CASSFDRDRGDTDTQYF
CDR3 DNA: TGTGCCAGCAGTTTCGACCGGGACAGGGGAGACACAGATACGCAGTATTTT
D gene: TRBD1
clone size: few
CDR3 length: 17
J gene: TRBJ2-3
V gene: TRBV28

CDR3 protein: CSARWDRGLVRDQPQHF
CDR3 DNA: TGCAGTGCTAGATGGGACAGGGGTTTGGTCAGGGATCAGCCCCAGCATTTT
D gene: TRBD1
clone size: -
CDR3 length: 17
J gene: TRBJ1-5
V gene: TRBV20-1

CDR3 protein: CASSPIPGAARKRSLDTQYF
CDR3 DNA: TGTGCCAGCAGCCCTATTCCGGGTGCCGCCCGCAAACGGTCCTTGGATACGCAGTATTTT
D gene: -
clone size: -
CDR3 length: 20
J gene: TRBJ2-3
V gene: TRBV5-6

CDR3 protein: CASSPPIGADTQYF
CDR3 DNA: TGTGCCAGCTCACCACCGATCGGGGCAGATACGCAGTATTTT
D gene: -
clone size: few
CDR3 length: 14
J gene: TRBJ2-3
V gene: TRBV18

CDR3 protein: CASSYNNSPLHF
CDR3 DNA: TGTGCCAGCAGTTACAATAATTCACCCCTCCACTTT
D gene: -
clone size: -
CDR3 length: 12
J gene: TRBJ1-6
V gene: TRBV27

CDR3 protein: CASSQDLAAYGYTF
CDR3 DNA: TGCGCCAGCAGCCAAGATCTCGCTGCCTATGGCTACACCTTC
D gene: -
clone size: -
CDR3 length: 14
J gene: TRBJ1-2
V gene: TRBV4-3

CDR3 protein: CASSGGGEQFF
CDR3 DNA: TGTGCCAGCAGTGGTGGCGGCGAGCAGTTCTTC
D gene: -
clone size: -
CDR3 length: 11
J gene: TRBJ2-1
V gene: TRBV6-1

CDR3 protein: CASSLGTSGTGETQYF
CDR3 DNA: TGTGCCAGCAGCCTCGGGACTAGCGGGACGGGTGAGACCCAGTACTTC
D gene: TRBD2
clone size: few
CDR3 length: 16
J gene: TRBJ2-5
V gene: TRBV5-8

CDR3 protein: CASSYSASQGGKDGYTF
CDR3 DNA: TGTGCCAGCAGTTACTCGGCCTCGCAGGGAGGAAAGGATGGCTACACCTTC
D gene: -
clone size: -
CDR3 length: 17
J gene: TRBJ1-2
V gene: TRBV6-5

CDR3 protein: CASSRGLGMETQYF
CDR3 DNA: TGTGCCAGCAGTCGGGGGCTGGGTATGGAGACCCAGTACTTC
D gene: -
clone size: -
CDR3 length: 14
J gene: TRBJ2-5
V gene: TRBV7-2